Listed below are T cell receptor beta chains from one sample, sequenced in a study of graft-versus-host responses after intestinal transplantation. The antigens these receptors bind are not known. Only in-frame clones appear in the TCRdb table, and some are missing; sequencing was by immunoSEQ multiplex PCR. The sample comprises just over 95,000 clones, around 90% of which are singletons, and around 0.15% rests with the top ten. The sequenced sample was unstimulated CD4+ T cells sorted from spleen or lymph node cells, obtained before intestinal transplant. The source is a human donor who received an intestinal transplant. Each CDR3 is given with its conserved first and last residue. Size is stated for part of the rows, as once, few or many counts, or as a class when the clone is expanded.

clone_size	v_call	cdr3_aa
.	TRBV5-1	CASSFGVLGMFGENEQYF
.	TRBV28	CASSSLPLQYF
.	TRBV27	CASSFVGSGGYTF
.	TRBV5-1	CASSLAGDPLLTGELFF
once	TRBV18	CASSHRGDEQYF
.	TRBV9	CASSPRLGAEAFF
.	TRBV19	CASSIRGAGANVLTF
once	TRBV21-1	CASSKARDRGTYGYTF
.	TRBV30	CAWSDQGNEQYF
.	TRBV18	CASSPEISVSGNTIYF
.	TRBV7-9	CASSLRGEPRYEQYF
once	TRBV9	CASSYGDSRSGNTIYF
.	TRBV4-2	CASSQGGTGTYEQYF
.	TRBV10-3	CAISAPTGILTFNEQFF
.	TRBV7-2	CASSLDRGQDQPQHF
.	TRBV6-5	CASSPWREKETQYF
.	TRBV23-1	CASRRTGSVTQYF
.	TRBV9	CASAPLRGGNTEAFF
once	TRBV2	CASRNREGSYEQYF
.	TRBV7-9	CASSSIPMGGADYGYTF
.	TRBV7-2	CASSQPQGTEPQYF
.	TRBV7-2	CASSFSRGQAFF
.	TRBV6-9	CASSYSVERAGRTQYF
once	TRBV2	CASGLDNRQPQHF
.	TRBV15	CATSPGKMTGELFF
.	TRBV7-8	CASTSASGGKETQYF
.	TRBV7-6	CASSRLADTDTQYF
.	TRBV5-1	CASSLQTTSDFLYNEQFF
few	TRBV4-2	CASSRTSGRAGETQYF
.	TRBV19	CASSTTAGGLYGYTF
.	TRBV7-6	CASSLASGGEQYF
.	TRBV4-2	CASSQEGGSGETQYF
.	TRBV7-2	CASSLGGPQETQYF
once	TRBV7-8	CASSTRLGDEQYF
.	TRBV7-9	CASSSTGGARYTF
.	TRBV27	CASSLKALRTSGSTDTQYF
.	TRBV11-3	CASSPRTGYEQYF
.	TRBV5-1	CASSLVFRGYTGELFF
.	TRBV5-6	CASSLPLTSTDTQYF
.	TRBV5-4	CASSLAPGQGSINYGYTF
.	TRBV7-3	CASSLGLAGGLNEQFF
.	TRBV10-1	CASSVDRVNSPLHF
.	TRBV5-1	CASSLAPGQYNEQFF
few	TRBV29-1	CSVSQREFGEQFF
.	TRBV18	CASSTGGQTYEQYF